This passage covers 7 T cell receptor beta chains from one sample sequenced in a study of T cell responses to AZD1222 COVID-19 vaccine (dated by TCRdb to the early 2020s). The receptor library was made with the immunoSEQ multiplex PCR assay. TCRdb took over this immuneACCESS table, retaining in-frame rearrangements with V and J assigned. Such tables are incomplete; in checked studies, under half of the missing clones stem from an unresolved V gene, and the remainder is unexplained. The table for this sample lists roughly 120,000 clones; about 90% of them were counted only once. The top ten clonotypes cover approximately 2.5% of the sample. The time point tag for this specimen amounts to: about 28 days (+/-7) after the second vaccine dose. Sequences were derived from peripheral blood, sampled 28 days after the second AZD1222 dose. Source of these receptors: an adult who received the AZD1222 COVID-19 vaccine.

The chain joins TRBV7-2 to TRBJ2-7; the D gene could be TRBD1 or TRBD2 (5 bases each). Trimming stripped 2 bases from V and 6 bases from J, with 11 bases between. The CDR3 is 13 residues long. Germline lookup yields CDR1 SGHTA and CDR2 FQGNSA. The CDR3 is CASSLPRAGEQYF. CDR3 nucleotide sequence: TGTGCCAGCAGCTTACCCAGGGCGGGCGAGCAGTACTTC. The full variable domain, rest sourced from reference TRBV7-2 and TRBJ2-7, is GAGVSQSPSNKVTEKGKDVELRCDPISGHTALYWYRQSLGQGLEFLIYFQGNSAPDKSGLPSDRFSAERTGGSVSTLTIQRTQQEDSAVYLCASSLPRAGEQYFGPGTRLTVT.

CDR3 sequence reads: CASSQGGPGGYTF. DNA for the CDR3: TGTGCCAGCAGCCAAGGAGGGCCGGGCGGCTACACCTTC. J is TRBJ1-2 and V is TRBV3-1 (or the pseudogene TRBV3-2), with unresolved D. V lost 1 base, J lost 8 bases, and 11 bases lay in between. The V gene's germline CDR1 is LGHDT and CDR2 YNNKEL (reference sequence). There are 13 residues in the CDR3.

This chain links TRBV5-1 with TRBJ1-2; D may be TRBD1 (5 bases). This CDR3 has 17 residues. V lost 4 bases to trimming and J lost 1 base, with 20 bases between them. Germline CDR1 and CDR2: SGHRS and YFSETQ. CDR3 in amino acids: CASSVGDGESFNYGYTF. CDR3 coding DNA: TGCGCCAGCAGCGTCGGGGACGGAGAATCCTTTAACTATGGCTACACCTTC.

The rearrangement joins TRBV5-4 to TRBJ2-5; no firm D call. Trimming shortened V by 0 bases and J by 5 bases, and 14 bases separated the two germline ends. Germline V gene data show CDR1 as SGHNT and CDR2 as YYREEE (reference sequence). The CDR3 runs 15 residues. DNA for the CDR3: TGTGCCAGCAGCTTGGGGGCGGATATGAGGGAGACCCAGTACTTC. This codes for CASSLGADMRETQYF.

This clone was seen once. The chain is built from TRBV19 and TRBJ2-1, with 9 bases aligning to TRBD2. After removal of 8 bases from V and 8 bases from J, the junction contained 13 bases not matched to a gene. This CDR3 is 15 amino acids long. Germline-derived CDR1 and CDR2 are LNHDA and SQIVND (reference sequence). The CDR3 loop is CASGPGGGAFDEQFF. The CDR3 DNA follows: TGTGCCAGTGGCCCTGGCGGGGGGGCTTTCGATGAGCAGTTCTTC. Combining the CDR3 with reference TRBV19 and TRBJ2-1 gives the whole variable domain DGGITQSPKYLFRKEGQNVTLSCEQNLNHDAMYWYRQDPGQGLRLIYYSQIVNDFQKGDIAEGYSVSREKKESFPLTVTSAQKNPTAFYLCASGPGGGAFDEQFFGPGTRLTVL.

In its sample, this clone was seen once. This chain connects TRBV5-1 to TRBJ1-6; D remains ambiguous. CDR3 size: 12 residues. CDR1 is SGHRS and CDR2 is YFSETQ in the germline V gene. The ends were cut back, 1 base at V and 5 bases at J, with 1 base in the middle. The CDR3 loop is CASSLNNSPLHF. For the CDR3, the DNA is TGCGCCAGCAGCTTGAATAATTCACCCCTCCACTTT.

This chain joins TRBV15 and TRBJ2-2, with 9 bases aligning to TRBD2. The CDR3 covers 15 residues. Germline assignment: CDR1 LNHNV and CDR2 YYDKDF (reference sequence). Trimming took 7 bases from V and 0 from J; bases not matched to a gene: 3. The CDR3 DNA follows: TGTGCCACCAAGGGCGGGGGGGCGAACACCGGGGAGCTGTTTTTT. This gives the protein CATKGGGANTGELFF.